These 24 T cell receptor beta chains were all obtained from the same sample, sequenced in a study of shared T cell receptors in the human thymus. Assay: immunoSEQ multiplex PCR; the TCRdb copy retains only in-frame clones and omits some. The data hold more than 550,000 clones, with 75% to 90% observed a single time. This sample also appeared in a second study, on human thymus T cells.

Sequenced: thymocytes. The receptors were sampled from a girl less than two years old with a congenital heart defect.

The rearrangement uses TRBV7-9 and TRBJ1-4; 7 bases match TRBD1. V gave up 5 bases and J gave up 7 bases; unmatched junction bases: 13. The CDR3 runs 16 residues. Germline-derived CDR1 and CDR2 are SEHNR and FQNEAQ (reference sequence). CDR3 in amino acids: CASSPIQGPLREKLFF. For the CDR3, the DNA is TGTGCCAGCAGCCCGATACAGGGGCCGCTTCGTGAAAAACTGTTTTTT.

V and J are TRBV11-2 and TRBJ2-7; 8 bases agree with TRBD1. This CDR3 is built from 14 residues. Germline assignment: CDR1 SGHAT and CDR2 FQNNGV. J lost 4 bases, V lost 5 bases, and 7 bases had no gene match. The CDR3 bases are TGTGCCAGCAGCCTCGGACAGGGAAGGTACGAGCAGTACTTC. Amino acids: CASSLGQGRYEQYF.

V and J are TRBV7-2 and TRBJ1-2; 10 nucleotides line up with TRBD1. V lost 1 base, J lost 4 bases, and 9 bases stayed unmatched. Germline V CDR1 and CDR2: SGHTA, FQGNSA. The CDR3 is 17 amino acids. The CDR3 DNA follows: TGTGCCAGCAGCTTAGACGAGGACAGGGGGAAATGCTATGGCTACACCTTC. As protein: CASSLDEDRGKCYGYTF.

This clone was counted only a few times. This CDR3 is CASSEAGQISYEQYF. The DNA of the CDR3 is TGTGCCAGCAGTGAAGCGGGACAGATTTCCTACGAGCAGTACTTC. The V gene is TRBV6-1, the J gene TRBJ2-7; the match to TRBD1 covers 7 bases. The trim removed 0 bases at V and 1 base at J, leaving 3 bases unmatched. The CDR3 is 15 amino acids. CDR1 is MNHNS, CDR2 SASEGT, per germline.

This clone appeared a single time. This chain uses TRBV2 with TRBJ2-1; D possibly corresponds to TRBD2 (7 bases). Trimming stripped 2 bases from V and 2 bases from J, with 16 bases between. Germline CDR1 SNHLY, CDR2 FYNNEI. The CDR3 runs 17 residues. CDR3 DNA: TGTGCCAGCAGTGAACGGTGGGCGGGGGCCACCTACAATGAGCAGTTCTTC. Translating gives CASSERWAGATYNEQFF. The full variable domain, in which reference TRBV2 and TRBJ2-1 provide the parts outside the CDR3, is EPEVTQTPSHQVTQMGQEVILRCVPISNHLYFYWYRQILGQKVEFLVSFYNNEISEKSEIFDDQFSVERPDGSNFTLKIRSTKLEDSAMYFCASSERWAGATYNEQFFGPGTRLTVL.

This rearrangement joins TRBV18 to TRBJ1-4; a weak D match, TRBD1 (5 bases). Trimming took 3 bases from V and 1 from J, leaving 9 bases between them. The CDR3 consists of 15 residues. CDR1 and CDR2 (germline): KGHSH, LQKENI. Here the CDR3 DNA reads TGTGCCAGCTCACCGTATCAGGGAACTAATGAAAAACTGTTTTTT. This sequence encodes CASSPYQGTNEKLFF.

This chain connects TRBV5-6 to TRBJ2-7; TRBD1 might be the D (6 bases). The CDR3 covers 16 residues. Trimming cost V 2 bases and J 2 bases, with 17 bases left between them. Germline V gene lookup returns CDR1 SGHDT and CDR2 YYEEEE. The CDR3: CASSFTARTDPYEQYF. CDR3 DNA: TGTGCCAGCAGCTTCACGGCCCGGACAGACCCCTACGAGCAGTACTTC.

This chain connects TRBV19 to TRBJ2-5; perhaps TRBD1 as D (6 bases). The CDR3 contains 15 residues. Trimming took off 3 bases at V and 1 base at J, with 12 bases between the two ends. CDR1 and CDR2 (germline): LNHDA, SQIVND (reference sequence). The CDR3 bases are TGTGCCAGTAGTATCAAGGGACACTTCCAAGAGACCCAGTACTTC. Translated: CASSIKGHFQETQYF.

The table lists this clone with a few counts. This chain uses TRBV7-6 with TRBJ1-1, with 10 bases matching TRBD1. CDR1 is SGHVS and CDR2 is FNYEAQ in the germline V gene. The length of the CDR3 is 15 residues. The trim removed 4 bases at V and 1 base at J, leaving 3 bases unmatched. The CDR3 DNA is TGTGCCAGCAGCTCGAGGACAGGGGGGAACACTGAAGCTTTCTTT. It specifies CASSSRTGGNTEAFF.

The chain couples TRBV13 to TRBJ2-5; 7 bases agree with TRBD2. The CDR3 sequence is 17 residues long. J gave up 3 bases and V 1 base, and 11 bases lay outside the gene matches. Per germline, CDR1 PRHDT and CDR2 FYEKMQ (reference sequence). CDR3 sequence reads: CASSLDNTGGIKETQYF. CDR3 bases: TGTGCCAGCAGCTTAGATAATACGGGGGGAATCAAAGAGACCCAGTACTTC.

The chain combines TRBV6-4 with TRBJ1-5; tentative D call: TRBD1 (5 bases). From germline, CDR1 is MRHNA and CDR2 SNTAGT. V lost 4 bases to trimming and J lost 2 bases, with 15 bases between them. The CDR3 is 16 residues long. CDR3 nucleotides: TGTGCCAGCAGTGCCCGGACGGGGGTTGGCAATCAGCCCCAGCATTTT. Translating gives CASSARTGVGNQPQHF.

The chain joins TRBV5-6 to TRBJ2-5; 9 positions agree with TRBD2. This CDR3 comprises 16 residues. Per germline, CDR1 SGHDT and CDR2 YYEEEE. The V and J ends lost 0 bases and 2 bases, in that order; junction bases with no gene match: 5. The CDR3 sequence is CASSLAKRGAQETQYF. DNA for the CDR3: TGTGCCAGCAGCTTGGCTAAGCGGGGGGCACAAGAGACCCAGTACTTC.

V usage is TRBV6-1 and J usage is TRBJ2-5; 9 positions agree with TRBD2. Germline assignment: CDR1 MNHNS and CDR2 SASEGT. This CDR3 has 22 amino acids. Trimming cost V 2 bases and J 4 bases; bases outside gene matches: 26. DNA for the CDR3: TGTGCCAGCAGTGAAATACCATCCGGGCCAGTAGCGGGGGTGACTATCGGAGAGACCCAGTACTTC. It specifies CASSEIPSGPVAGVTIGETQYF.

V and J are TRBV9 and TRBJ2-7; 8 bases match TRBD1. CDR3 size: 16 residues. The ends lost 3 bases at V and 2 bases at J; junction bases unmatched: 10. Looked up from germline, CDR1 is SGDLS and CDR2 is YYNGEE. Here the CDR3 reads CASSAQTGEVPYEQYF. The CDR3 DNA reads TGTGCCAGCAGCGCCCAGACAGGGGAAGTTCCCTACGAGCAGTACTTC.

The chain uses TRBV2 and TRBJ2-7, with 10 bases aligning to TRBD1. V shed 8 bases and J 7 bases; nucleotides not matched to a gene: 11. CDR3 length equals 14 residues. Germline V gene lookup returns CDR1 SNHLY and CDR2 FYNNEI. This CDR3 reads CASGSGTGVREQYF. In DNA, the CDR3 is TGTGCCAGCGGGTCCGGGACAGGGGTTCGGGAGCAGTACTTC.

The chain uses TRBV7-6 and TRBJ1-4; 9 bases line up with TRBD1. With 3 bases clipped from V and 0 bases from J, the junction kept 17 bases outside the gene matches. This CDR3 is 21 amino acids long. CDR1 is SGHVS and CDR2 is FNYEAQ in the germline V gene. The CDR3 loop reads CASSLTRTRGTGTSTNEKLFF. CDR3 in DNA: TGTGCCAGCAGCTTGACCCGCACTCGGGGGACAGGGACATCAACTAATGAAAAACTGTTTTTT.

This rearrangement joins TRBV2 to TRBJ2-7; possible D gene TRBD2, 6 bases. The length of the CDR3 is 13 residues. Germline CDR1 is SNHLY and CDR2 is FYNNEI. V was trimmed by 10 bases and J by 4 bases, leaving 17 bases between them. The CDR3 loop reads CATRRGVPYEQYF. CDR3 nucleotide sequence: TGTGCCACCCGGCGGGGTGTTCCATACGAGCAGTACTTC.

With regard to this clone: Other DNA sequences in this specimen translate into the identical CDR3. The V gene is TRBV6-5, the J gene TRBJ1-1; D is unresolved. This CDR3 is built from 12 residues. Germline V gives CDR1 MNHEY, CDR2 SVGAGI. The ends were cut back, 2 bases at V and 5 bases at J, with 6 bases in the middle. The CDR3 loop is CASSYGGTEAFF. In nucleotides, the CDR3 is TGTGCCAGCAGTTACGGAGGGACTGAAGCTTTCTTT.

This clone appeared a single time. The J gene is TRBJ1-1, the V gene TRBV19; D is possibly TRBD1 (6 bases). With 2 bases removed from V and 3 bases from J, the gap between germline ends came to 10 bases. This CDR3 is 14 amino acids long. Per the germline V gene, CDR1 is LNHDA and CDR2 is SQIVND (reference sequence). CDR3 in DNA: TGTGCCAGTAGTATACAGGGGATGGACACTGAAGCTTTCTTT. It yields the protein CASSIQGMDTEAFF.

This clone was detected once. V usage is TRBV11-2 and J usage is TRBJ1-1; D call uncertain. The CDR3 spans 10 residues. Trimming stripped 10 bases from V and 7 bases from J, with 10 bases between. CDR1 and CDR2 (germline): SGHAT, FQNNGV. The CDR3 bases are TGTGCCATCGGACTTCTTGAAGCTTTCTTT. Protein product: CAIGLLEAFF.

V and J are TRBV6-4 and TRBJ1-6, with a possible D match to TRBD1 (6 bases). The germline V gene encodes CDR1 MRHNA and CDR2 SNTAGT. Trimming pared 6 bases from V and 7 bases from J, leaving 16 bases between. This CDR3 spans 15 amino acids. CDR3 in amino acids: CASSYSGGQNSPLHF. The CDR3 region has the DNA TGTGCCAGCAGCTATAGCGGGGGCCAAAATTCACCCCTCCACTTT.

The chain couples TRBV25-1 to TRBJ1-1; 7 bases agree with TRBD1. The V segment lost 4 bases and the J segment 10 bases; nucleotides outside the gene matches: 9. This CDR3 has 13 amino acids. Per germline, CDR1 MGHDK and CDR2 SYGVNS. CDR3 amino acids: CASSGRGLFGAFF. CDR3 coding DNA: TGTGCCAGCAGTGGGAGGGGGCTGTTTGGAGCTTTCTTT.

Comments on this clone: Other nucleotide sequences from this sample produce the same CDR3. This chain links TRBV18 with TRBJ1-1, with a weak D call TRBD1 (5 bases). Per germline, CDR1 KGHSH and CDR2 LQKENI. The V end lost 2 bases, the J end lost 1 base, and 8 bases lay between the germline ends. The CDR3 is 14 amino acids. The CDR3 DNA follows: TGTGCCAGCTCACCAAGAACAGGGAACACTGAAGCTTTCTTT. This sequence encodes CASSPRTGNTEAFF.

The chain links TRBV27 to TRBJ2-5; 11 nucleotides match TRBD1. Per germline, CDR1 MNHEY and CDR2 SMNVEV (reference sequence). The CDR3 extends over 16 amino acids. V lost 6 bases to trimming and J lost 5 bases; unmatched junction nucleotides: 11. CDR3 region: CASSLGGDRGEETQYF. DNA for the CDR3: TGTGCCAGCAGCTTAGGGGGGGACAGGGGGGAGGAGACCCAGTACTTC.